This T cell receptor (beta chain) is drawn from a study of T cell repertoires in aging, cancer and after chemotherapy. In its sample, this clonotype ranks as medium-sized. Multiplex touch-down PCR with TRB-A/B primers amplified rearranged V-D-J TRB sequences. From the multiplex PCR reads, TCRdb called clonotypes with MiXCR, one entry per CDR3 protein. The sample yields about 4,000 distinct CDR3 sequences, 20% to 30% seen once. Amplification of TCR beta used genomic DNA extracted from peripheral blood. The sequenced sample was blood. This sequence was found in a human donor with a solid tumor.

The DNA of the CDR3 is TGTGCCAGCAGTCCATACAGAACGAACACTGAAGCTTTCTTT. This gives the protein CASSPYRTNTEAFF. The chain recombines TRBV27 with TRBJ1-1; no reliable D call. Germline assignment: CDR1 MNHEY and CDR2 SMNVEV (reference sequence). V was pared by 5 bases and J by 1 base, with 11 bases between. The CDR3 runs 14 residues.